This T cell receptor (beta chain) emerged from a study of technical replicates of blood from a few donors (dated by TCRdb to 2015 to 2018). Libraries were made using the immunoSEQ multiplex PCR assay. The immuneACCESS repertoire file appears here via TCRdb, limited to in-frame rearrangements. These files lack a portion of the clones; in checked studies, under half of the deficit traces to unresolved V genes, and the cause of the others is not known. This sample has about 49,000 clones in its table, and about 94% of those were observed once. Under 5% of the sample goes to the ten largest clones. This clone was seen just once. Its antigen is currently not known. Base qualities were left out, and no much larger clone turns up one base away. Per the germline V gene, MNHEY is the CDR1 and SVGAGI is the CDR2. The CDR3 runs 12 amino acids, cysteine and phenylalanine included. CDR3 DNA is the only sequence kept; it has 36 bases, read in frame from the first base. V is cut by 4 bases and J by 5 bases, and the space between the germline ends is 9 bases.

The sample was PBMCs. This clonotype originated in a human donor in good health. Some clones in this sample may be carry-over from other donors' samples. The sequence is built from TRBV6-5 and TRBJ2-7; a tentative D match to TRBD1 spans 6 bases. The CDR3 region has the sequence CASSSYRDEQYF. The DNA reads TGTGCCAGCAGTTCGTACAGGGACGAGCAGTACTTC.